This paragraph covers one T cell receptor beta chain sequence. Its antigen specificity is not known. Base qualities are missing; no much larger clone stands one base away. The data derive from a study of Ad26.COV2.S vaccination and SARS-CoV-2 variants (dated by TCRdb to the early 2020s). Context from the whole study: Donors in the vaccine arm were drawn from COV1001, a phase I-IIa trial of Ad26.COV2.S in healthy adults that was multicentre, randomized, double-blind and placebo-controlled. The TCR-sequenced set comprised approximately 30 samples: around 20 Ad26.COV2.S vaccine recipients, 5 placebo recipients and 8 SARS-CoV-2 convalescent individuals. Participants in the trial were split at random into five groups of five each, receiving low-dose or high-dose Ad26.COV2.S once or twice, or else placebo on both occasions. Throughout the experiments and outcome assessment, investigators stayed blinded to trial group allocation. TCRbeta repertoire sequencing served as the tool for gauging how specific and how broad the SARS-CoV-2-reactive T cell receptors were following Ad26.COV2.S vaccination. Ad26.COV2.S was given intramuscularly at 5x10^10 or 1x10^11 viral particles, as a single shot or as two shots 56 days apart.

TCRbeta CDR3 regions were sequenced with the immunoSEQ Assay. After extraction, genomic DNA underwent amplification by bias-controlled multiplex PCR, followed by high-throughput sequencing. The source study handled its data this way. To quantify the absolute abundance of every unique TCRbeta CDR3 region, sequences were collapsed and filtered. Usable DNA was measured by amplifying reference genes present in all nucleated cells, and TCRbeta template counts were normalized to that usable DNA to estimate T cell fraction. Repertoire TCRs were annotated as SARS-CoV-2-specific by exact matching of V gene, CDR3 amino acid sequence and J gene to a known reactive TCR set. The reference SARS-CoV-2 TCR set came from MIRA and was filtered for enrichment in COVID-19-positive ImmuneCODE repertoires, removing public or cross-reactive TCRs. Using the MIRA antigens, annotated TCRs were further analysed by specific ORF or by position within an ORF. Breadth was defined as the number of annotated unique rearrangements divided by the total number of unique productive rearrangements, and depth was defined as the summed frequency of the annotated unique rearrangements. TCR breadth was compared between groups using two-sided Wilcoxon rank-sum tests. The immuneACCESS repertoire file appears here via TCRdb, limited to in-frame rearrangements. These files lack a portion of the clones; in checked studies, under half of the deficit traces to unresolved V genes, and the cause of the others is not known. V and J calls and clone size follow that table, whereas D and trimming were derived from the DNA. The sample records around 370,000 clones, roughly 81% of which are singletons. Of the sample, 2.5% to 3.5% is held by the ten largest clones.

The germline V gene provides CDR1 MNHEY and CDR2 SVGAGI. Spanning cysteine to phenylalanine, the CDR3 consists of 14 amino acids. The sequence is cut down to CDR3 DNA, 42 bases in frame from base 1. Deletion took 2 bases off V and 5 bases off J, with a span of 10 bases between the germline ends. Overall study outcomes, separate from this receptor: The study was not powered to compare responses between vaccine doses or regimens. After vaccination, spike-specific CD8+ and CD4+ T cell responses were reported to show substantial breadth. Higher spike-specific TCR breadth was observed in Ad26.COV2.S recipients than in placebo recipients (P = 0.0014). Comparable non-spike TCR breadth was observed between vaccine and placebo recipients, consistent with only spike being contained in the vaccine. According to the authors, total T cell responses may have been underestimated by the TCR breadth and depth analyses.

This sample's treatment or condition label indicates: around 19 received Ad26.COV2.S at low or high dose, single or two shots; roughly five received placebo; per-sample allocation not given. For vaccine and placebo recipients, the sequenced repertoires came from samples collected on day 63 after the first injection. Between 29 July and 7 August 2020, Cohort 1b enrolled 20 to 30 adults aged 18-55 years at one site in Boston, USA. Ad26.COV2.S consisted of a replication-incompetent adenovirus type 26 vector by which a prefusion-stabilized SARS-CoV-2 spike protein from the original Wuhan strain was expressed.

The TCR sequence derives from a person aged 18-65 years who received the Ad26.COV2.S COVID-19 vaccine or a placebo. The sample in question was peripheral blood, obtained in a trial of Ad26.COV2.S vaccine versus placebo. Here the chain combines TRBV6-5 and TRBJ1-5, with the D segment identity uncertain. The encoded CDR3 is CASSYGRADQPQHF. The nucleotide sequence is TGTGCCAGCAGTTACGGTAGGGCGGATCAGCCCCAGCATTTT.